In its sample, the clone carrying this TCR beta chain was seen a few times. Its antigen is not known. CDR1 and CDR2 from the germline V gene are SGHTA and FQGNSA. V was pared by 0 bases and J by 4 bases, with 7 bases between. This CDR3 contains 13 residues. The entry originates in a study of response to subunit inactivated influenza vaccine. Broader study findings: Each seasonal influenza vaccination recruits few new T cells, the authors suggested.

Each CDR3 protein is one row after TCRdb ran MiXCR on the RT-PCR reads. The sample has roughly 760,000 distinct CDR3 sequences; around 21% are singletons. V gene TRBV7-2 combines with J gene TRBJ2-7, with unresolved D. The material was PBMCs from blood, obtained around 5 days after vaccination. The receptor was isolated from a middle-aged man who received an inactivated influenza vaccine. The CDR3 DNA reads TGTGCCAGCAGCTTAGCGACTCGTTACGAGCAGTACTTC. Protein: CASSLATRYEQYF. The complete variable domain, with remaining parts taken from reference TRBV7-2 and TRBJ2-7, reads GAGVSQSPSNKVTEKGKDVELRCDPISGHTALYWYRQSLGQGLEFLIYFQGNSAPDKSGLPSDRFSAERTGGSVSTLTIQRTQQEDSAVYLCASSLATRYEQYFGPGTRLTVT.